This T cell receptor beta chain was sequenced during a study of persistence of HIV-infected CD4 T cells. Looking at the study overall: Isolated cells were CMV- and HIV-1 Gag-responding CD4+ T cells.

As regards this clone: What it recognizes is unknown.

Study observations and caveats: Antigen-responding cells were enriched for degenerate expanded CDR3beta sequences.

Sequencing used immunoSEQ version 4 in survey mode. Each sample used up to 1 ug genomic DNA diluted to roughly 10 ng/uL. Produced via immunoSEQ multiplex PCR; TCRdb's table is partial and in-frame only. The sample has tens of thousands of clones, roughly four fifths seen once. Overlapping HIV-1 Gag 15-mer peptides at 0.85 to 1 ug per peptide per mL were used. CD40L-negative CD69-negative CD45RO-high memory CD4+ T cells were sorted as populations depleted of antigen-responding cells. A roughly 17-hour stimulation of CD8-depleted PBMCs used anti-CD28/CD49d costimulation, CD40-blocking antibody and enfuvirtide. V was pared by 0 bases and J by 6 bases, with 6 bases between. This CDR3 region has 12 residues. Per germline, CDR1 SGHRS and CDR2 YFSETQ.

The sequenced sample was CD4+ T cells sorted from PBMCs after approximately 20-hour stimulation, obtained from a patient who received antiretroviral therapy. J is TRBJ1-2 and V is TRBV5-1; D gene uncertain. The sequence was obtained from an adult woman with HIV who was CMV-seropositive. This CDR3 reads CASSLDGNGYTF. CDR3 in DNA: TGCGCCAGCAGCTTGGATGGGAATGGCTACACCTTC. Looking up the rest from reference TRBV5-1 and TRBJ1-2 gives the full variable domain: KAGVTQTPRYLIKTRGQQVTLSCSPISGHRSVSWYQQTPGQGLQFLFEYFSETQRNKGNFPGRFSGRQFSNSRSEMNVSTLELGDSALYLCASSLDGNGYTFGSGTRLTVV.